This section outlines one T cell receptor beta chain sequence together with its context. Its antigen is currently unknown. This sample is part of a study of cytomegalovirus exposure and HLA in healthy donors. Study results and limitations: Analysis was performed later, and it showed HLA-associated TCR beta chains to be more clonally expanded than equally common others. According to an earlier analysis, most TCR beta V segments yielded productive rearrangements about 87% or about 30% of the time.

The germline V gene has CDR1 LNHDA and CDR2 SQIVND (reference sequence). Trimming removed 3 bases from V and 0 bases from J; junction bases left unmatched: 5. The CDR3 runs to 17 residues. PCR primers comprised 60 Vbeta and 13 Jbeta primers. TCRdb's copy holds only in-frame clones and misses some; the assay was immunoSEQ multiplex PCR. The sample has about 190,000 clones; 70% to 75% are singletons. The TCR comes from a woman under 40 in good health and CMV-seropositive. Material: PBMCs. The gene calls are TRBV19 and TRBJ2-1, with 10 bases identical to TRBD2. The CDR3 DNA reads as TGTGCCAGTAGTATCACAGCGGGAGGGAGCTCCTACAATGAGCAGTTCTTC. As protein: CASSITAGGSSYNEQFF. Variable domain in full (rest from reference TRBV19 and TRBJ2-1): DGGITQSPKYLFRKEGQNVTLSCEQNLNHDAMYWYRQDPGQGLRLIYYSQIVNDFQKGDIAEGYSVSREKKESFPLTVTSAQKNPTAFYLCASSITAGGSSYNEQFFGPGTRLTVL.